This T cell receptor beta chain came from a study of cytomegalovirus exposure and HLA in healthy donors. Whole-study findings and limits: The study listed roughly 150 cytomegalovirus-associated TCR beta chains.

Trimming at V came to 1 base and at J to 2 bases, leaving 11 bases not matched to a gene. The CDR3 sequence is 17 residues long. Germline V lookup: CDR1 LNHNV, CDR2 YYDKDF (reference sequence). Details on this clone: The antigen is unknown.

A multiplex PCR was run with 60 Vbeta primers and 13 Jbeta primers. Profiling relied on immunoSEQ multiplex PCR, and the TCRdb table lists in-frame clones only, not all of them. The sample has some 150,000 clones, more than 65% seen once. The sequenced sample consisted of PBMCs. The chain has TRBV15 and TRBJ2-7; TRBD1 agrees at 7 bases. The TCR was taken from a woman aged 25 to 39 in good health and CMV-seronegative. CDR3 residues: CATSRGQGDSPPYEQYF. The CDR3 DNA reads TGTGCCACCAGCAGAGGGCAGGGGGATTCTCCTCCCTACGAGCAGTACTTC.